This passage covers 5 T cell receptor beta chains from one sample sequenced in a study of blood T cell repertoires in COVID-19. The assay was immunoSEQ multiplex PCR, and TCRdb's table has in-frame clones only and misses some. The table has some 80,000 clones, approximately 90% seen once. Sequencing was performed on peripheral blood. The receptors stem from a human donor in a cohort sampled during active COVID-19.

This clone was detected once. The chain combines TRBV2 with TRBJ1-2, with D possibly TRBD1 on 5 matching bases. Germline assignment: CDR1 SNHLY and CDR2 FYNNEI. The CDR3 has 12 amino acids. V shed 5 bases and J shed 3 bases, with 7 bases lying between them. Here the CDR3 reads CASSPTDYGYTF. Here the CDR3 DNA reads TGTGCCAGCAGTCCGACAGACTATGGCTACACCTTC.

This chain joins TRBV5-1 and TRBJ2-1, with 8 bases matching TRBD2. Germline V gene sequence: CDR1 SGHRS, CDR2 YFSETQ. The CDR3 has 15 residues. J was trimmed by 7 bases and V by 1 base; bases with no gene match: 7. The CDR3 is CASSLFPRGGNEQFF. The CDR3, as DNA: TGCGCCAGCAGCTTGTTCCCCCGGGGGGGGAATGAGCAGTTCTTC.

The chain has TRBV3-1 (or the pseudogene TRBV3-2) and TRBJ2-7; 9 positions match TRBD2. CDR1 and CDR2 from the germline V gene are LGHDT and YNNKEL (reference sequence). After removal of 1 base from V and 1 base from J, the junction contained 2 bases not matched to a gene. CDR3 size: 15 residues. CDR3 amino acids: CASSQGLAGSYEQYF. DNA for the CDR3: TGTGCCAGCAGCCAAGGTCTAGCGGGGTCCTACGAGCAGTACTTC.

The J gene is TRBJ2-3, the V gene TRBV5-1, with 7 positions matching TRBD2. Losses at the gene ends were 4 bases for V and 2 bases for J; bases not matched to a gene: 4. The length of the CDR3 is 14 residues. Germline-derived CDR1 and CDR2 are SGHRS and YFSETQ. Here the CDR3 DNA reads TGCGCCAGCAGCGTCGGGACTACCACAGATACGCAGTATTTT. This sequence encodes CASSVGTTTDTQYF. Complete variable domain (other parts from reference TRBV5-1 and TRBJ2-3): KAGVTQTPRYLIKTRGQQVTLSCSPISGHRSVSWYQQTPGQGLQFLFEYFSETQRNKGNFPGRFSGRQFSNSRSEMNVSTLELGDSALYLCASSVGTTTDTQYFGPGTRLTVL.

The genes are TRBV27 and TRBJ1-2; D is perhaps TRBD1 (5 bases). Trimming cost V 3 bases and J 8 bases, with 13 bases left between them. CDR3 length equals 13 residues. In germline, CDR1 is MNHEY, CDR2 SMNVEV (reference sequence). CDR3: CASSFRESRGYTF. The CDR3, as DNA: TGTGCCAGCAGTTTCAGGGAATCGCGGGGCTACACCTTC.